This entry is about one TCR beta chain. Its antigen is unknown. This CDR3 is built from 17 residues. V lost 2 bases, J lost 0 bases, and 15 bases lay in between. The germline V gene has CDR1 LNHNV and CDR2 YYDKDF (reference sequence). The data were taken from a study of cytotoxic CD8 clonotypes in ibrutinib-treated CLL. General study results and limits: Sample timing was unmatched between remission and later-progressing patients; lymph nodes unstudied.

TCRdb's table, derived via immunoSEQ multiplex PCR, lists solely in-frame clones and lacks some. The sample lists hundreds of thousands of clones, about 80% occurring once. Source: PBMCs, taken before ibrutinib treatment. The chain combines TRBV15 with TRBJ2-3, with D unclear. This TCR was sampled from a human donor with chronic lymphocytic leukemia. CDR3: CATSRLVGQSSTDTQYF. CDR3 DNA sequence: TGTGCCACCAGCAGACTGGTAGGCCAGTCAAGCACAGATACGCAGTATTTT. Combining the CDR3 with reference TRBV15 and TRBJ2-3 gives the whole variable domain DAMVIQNPRYQVTQFGKPVTLSCSQTLNHNVMYWYQQKSSQAPKLLFHYYDKDFNNEADTPDNFQSRRPNTSFCFLDIRSPGLGDTAMYLCATSRLVGQSSTDTQYFGPGTRLTVL.